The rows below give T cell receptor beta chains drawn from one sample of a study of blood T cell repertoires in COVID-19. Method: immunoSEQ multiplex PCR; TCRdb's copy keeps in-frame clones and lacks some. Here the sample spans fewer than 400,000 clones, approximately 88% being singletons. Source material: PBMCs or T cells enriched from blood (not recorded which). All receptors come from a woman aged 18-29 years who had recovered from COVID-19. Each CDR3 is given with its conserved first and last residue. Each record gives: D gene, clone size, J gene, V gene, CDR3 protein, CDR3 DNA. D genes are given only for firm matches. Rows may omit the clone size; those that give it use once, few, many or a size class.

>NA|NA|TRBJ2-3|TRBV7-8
CASTRLRDTQYF
TGTGCCAGCACCCGACTAAGAGATACGCAGTATTTT
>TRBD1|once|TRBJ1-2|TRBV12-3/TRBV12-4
CASSTTGEGYTF
TGTGCCAGCAGTACCACAGGGGAAGGCTACACCTTC
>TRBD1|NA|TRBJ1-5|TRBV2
CASSDETGGINQPQHF
TGTGCCAGCAGCGACGAGACAGGGGGCATAAATCAGCCCCAGCATTTT
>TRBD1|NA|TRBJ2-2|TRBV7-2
CASSLGGGFTGELFF
TGTGCCAGCAGCCTAGGGGGCGGTTTTACCGGGGAGCTGTTTTTT
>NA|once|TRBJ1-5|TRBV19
CATGYSNQPQHF
TGTGCCACCGGGTATAGCAATCAGCCCCAGCATTTT
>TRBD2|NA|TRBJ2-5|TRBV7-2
CASSFGSGGPSETQYF
TGTGCCAGCAGCTTCGGTAGCGGGGGTCCTAGTGAGACCCAGTACTTC
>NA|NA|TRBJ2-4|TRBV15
CATSRDRGAKNIQYF
TGTGCCACCAGCAGAGACAGGGGAGCCAAAAACATTCAGTACTTC
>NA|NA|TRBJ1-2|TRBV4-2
CASSQDHFGGAGGYTF
TGTGCCAGCAGCCAAGACCACTTTGGGGGGGCGGGTGGCTACACCTTC
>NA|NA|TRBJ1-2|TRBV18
CASSPAGTDYGYTF
TGTGCCAGCTCACCGGCGGGGACGGATTATGGCTACACCTTC
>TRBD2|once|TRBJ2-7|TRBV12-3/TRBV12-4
CASTPGGSYEQYF
TGTGCCAGCACCCCGGGGGGGTCCTACGAGCAGTACTTC
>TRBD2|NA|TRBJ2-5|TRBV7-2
CASSFNPGLAGEQETQYF
TGTGCCAGCAGCTTTAACCCTGGACTAGCGGGGGAACAAGAGACCCAGTACTTC
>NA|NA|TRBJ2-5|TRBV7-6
CASSSGQPQETQYF
TGTGCCAGCAGCTCTGGACAGCCTCAAGAGACCCAGTACTTC
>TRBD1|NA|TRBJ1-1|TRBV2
CASSVIKGATEAFF
TGTGCCAGCAGTGTGATAAAGGGGGCCACTGAAGCTTTCTTT
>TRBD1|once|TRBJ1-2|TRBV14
CASSHHHGQGAYGYTF
TGTGCCAGCAGCCACCATCATGGACAGGGGGCCTATGGCTACACCTTC
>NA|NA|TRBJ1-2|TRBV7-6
CASSSYITEGYTF
TGTGCCAGCAGCTCATACATAACGGAGGGCTACACCTTC
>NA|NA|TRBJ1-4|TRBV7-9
CASSALDRTNEKLFF
TGTGCCAGCAGCGCCCTTGACAGGACTAATGAAAAACTGTTTTTT